The sequence of this TCR beta chain was determined in a study of T cells in Graves' hyperthyroidism and ophthalmopathy. V trimming: 8 bases; J trimming: 10 bases; junction bases outside the gene matches: 13. CDR1 is MDHEN and CDR2 is SYDVKM in the germline V gene. This CDR3 is 14 amino acids long. Findings of the study overall: Blood held most thyroid clonotypes expanded above 0.001 frequency.

As regards this clonotype: Its antigen is unidentified.

On the basis of clinical symptoms, serum thyroxine and TRAb, thyroid ultrasound and orbital computed tomography, diagnoses were made. Amplification targeted TCR beta CDR3 regions from RNA transcripts. The HTBI set primed first-round TCR CDR3 RT-PCR. MiXCR, applied by TCRdb to the multiplex PCR reads, yields one record per CDR3 protein. The sample includes 540,000 or so distinct CDR3 sequences, 15% to 18% of them seen just once. The source material was blood. This TCR was recovered from a woman in her thirties with Graves' hyperthyroidism. The chain employs TRBV28 and TRBJ2-1, with 8 bases identical to TRBD2. DNA of the CDR3: TGTGCCAGCGTCCAAGCGGGGGTTCGGGGGGAGCAGTTCTTC. Protein: CASVQAGVRGEQFF. Combining the CDR3 with reference TRBV28 and TRBJ2-1 gives the whole variable domain DVKVTQSSRYLVKRTGEKVFLECVQDMDHENMFWYRQDPGLGLRLIYFSYDVKMKEKGDIPEGYSVSREKKERFSLILESASTNQTSMYLCASVQAGVRGEQFFGPGTRLTVL.